This TCR beta chain was profiled in a study of blood T cell repertoires in COVID-19. J gave up 1 base and V 4 bases, and 6 bases lay outside the gene matches. Germline-derived CDR1 and CDR2 are MNHEY and SVGAGI. The CDR3 is 15 amino acids. Methods used by the authors: Amplification of reference gene primers was used by the study to estimate nucleated cell counts. Clones were read by immunoSEQ multiplex PCR, and TCRdb kept only the in-frame ones, dropping some. Clonal size and the V and J genes are those of that table, whereas D and trimming came from the DNA. The table shows around 150,000 clones, with approximately 90% occurring only once.

This chain uses TRBV6-5 with TRBJ2-7; 8 bases align to TRBD1. The specimen was peripheral blood. The origin of this receptor is a woman between 35 and 50 years old with acute or convalescent COVID-19. The CDR3 loop reads CASSFRRDRSYEQYF. The CDR3 DNA sequence: TGTGCCAGCAGTTTCCGGCGGGACAGGTCCTACGAGCAGTACTTC.